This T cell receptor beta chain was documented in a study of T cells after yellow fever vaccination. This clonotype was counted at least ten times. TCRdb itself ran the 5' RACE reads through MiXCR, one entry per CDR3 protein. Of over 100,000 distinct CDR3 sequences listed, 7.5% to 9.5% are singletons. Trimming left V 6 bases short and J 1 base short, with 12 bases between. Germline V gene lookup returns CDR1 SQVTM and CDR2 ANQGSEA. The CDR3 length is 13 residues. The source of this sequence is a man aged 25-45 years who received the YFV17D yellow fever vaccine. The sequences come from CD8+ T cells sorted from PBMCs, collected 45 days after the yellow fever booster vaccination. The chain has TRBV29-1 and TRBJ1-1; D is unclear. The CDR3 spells CSVAAGWNTEAFF. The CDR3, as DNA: TGCAGCGTCGCGGCGGGCTGGAACACTGAAGCTTTCTTT.